The sequence of this TCR beta chain was determined in a study of T cell changes during pregnancy in multiple sclerosis. This CDR3 has 12 residues. The germline V gene encodes CDR1 SEHNR and CDR2 FQNEAQ (reference sequence). V shed 3 bases and J shed 6 bases, with 8 bases lying between them. The method was immunoSEQ multiplex PCR; TCRdb's version includes in-frame clones alone and lacks a portion of them. The data contain roughly 100,000 clones, roughly 91% of them singletons. The rearrangement links TRBV7-9 to TRBJ1-1; D uncertain. This TCR was sampled from a female donor in good health, enrolled as a control in a pregnancy study. The starting material was peripheral blood, obtained after pregnancy. The CDR3 region is CASSFSQAEAFF. Here the CDR3 DNA reads TGTGCCAGCAGCTTCTCACAAGCTGAAGCTTTCTTT.